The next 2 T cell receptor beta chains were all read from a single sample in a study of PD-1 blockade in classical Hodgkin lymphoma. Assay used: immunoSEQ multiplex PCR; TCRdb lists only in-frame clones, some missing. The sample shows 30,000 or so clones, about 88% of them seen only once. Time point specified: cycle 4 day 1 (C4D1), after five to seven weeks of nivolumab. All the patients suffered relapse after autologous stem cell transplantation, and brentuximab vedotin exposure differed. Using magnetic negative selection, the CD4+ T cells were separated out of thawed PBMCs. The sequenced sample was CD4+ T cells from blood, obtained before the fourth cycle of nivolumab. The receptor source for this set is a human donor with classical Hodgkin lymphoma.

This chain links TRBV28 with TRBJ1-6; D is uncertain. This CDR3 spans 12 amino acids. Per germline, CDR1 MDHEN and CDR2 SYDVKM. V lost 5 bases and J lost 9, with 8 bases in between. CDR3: CASSPPGSPLHF. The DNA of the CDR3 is TGTGCCAGCAGTCCTCCGGGTTCACCCCTCCACTTT.

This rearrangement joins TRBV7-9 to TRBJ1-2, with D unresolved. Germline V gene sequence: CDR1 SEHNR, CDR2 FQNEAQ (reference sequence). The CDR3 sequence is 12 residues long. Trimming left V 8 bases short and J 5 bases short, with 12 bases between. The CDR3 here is CASGESMYGYTF. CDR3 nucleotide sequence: TGTGCCAGCGGGGAGAGCATGTATGGCTACACCTTC.